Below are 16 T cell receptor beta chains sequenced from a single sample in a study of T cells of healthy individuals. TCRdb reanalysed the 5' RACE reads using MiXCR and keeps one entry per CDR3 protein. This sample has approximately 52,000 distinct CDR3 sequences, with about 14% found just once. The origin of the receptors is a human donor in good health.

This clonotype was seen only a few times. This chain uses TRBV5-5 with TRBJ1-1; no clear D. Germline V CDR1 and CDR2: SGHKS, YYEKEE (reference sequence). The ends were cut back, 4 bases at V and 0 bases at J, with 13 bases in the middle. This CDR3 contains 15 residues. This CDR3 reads CASSPLLVVNTEAFF. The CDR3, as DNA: TGTGCCAGCAGCCCCCTCCTGGTCGTGAACACTGAAGCTTTCTTT.

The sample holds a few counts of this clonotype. DNA of the CDR3: TGTGCCAGCAGCGGCGGAAGCGGGAGCTCCTACAATGAGCAGTTCTTC. Protein sequence: CASSGGSGSSYNEQFF. V is TRBV7-9 and J is TRBJ2-1, with TRBD2 matching over 8 bases. Germline CDR1 and CDR2: SEHNR and FQNEAQ (reference sequence). Unmatched junction bases numbered 6, after V lost 5 bases and J lost 0 bases. CDR3 length equals 16 residues.

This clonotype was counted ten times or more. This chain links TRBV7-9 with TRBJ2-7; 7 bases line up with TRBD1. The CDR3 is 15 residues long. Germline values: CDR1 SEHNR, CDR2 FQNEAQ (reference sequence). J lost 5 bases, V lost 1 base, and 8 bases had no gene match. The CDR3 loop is CASSLGGQFRDEQYF. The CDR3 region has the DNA TGTGCCAGCAGCTTAGGGGGACAGTTCCGGGACGAGCAGTACTTC. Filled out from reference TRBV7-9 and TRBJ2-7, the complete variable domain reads DTGVSQNPRHKITKRGQNVTFRCDPISEHNRLYWYRQTLGQGPEFLTYFQNEAQLEKSRLLSDRFSAERPKGSFSTLEIQRTEQGDSAMYLCASSLGGQFRDEQYFGPGTRLTVT.

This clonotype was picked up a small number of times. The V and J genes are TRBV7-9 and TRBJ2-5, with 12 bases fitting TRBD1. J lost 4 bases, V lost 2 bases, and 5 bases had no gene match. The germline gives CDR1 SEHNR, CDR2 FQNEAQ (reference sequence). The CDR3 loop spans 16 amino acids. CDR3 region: CASSLIGTGGGETQYF. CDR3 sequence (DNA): TGTGCCAGCAGCTTAATCGGGACAGGGGGCGGAGAGACCCAGTACTTC.

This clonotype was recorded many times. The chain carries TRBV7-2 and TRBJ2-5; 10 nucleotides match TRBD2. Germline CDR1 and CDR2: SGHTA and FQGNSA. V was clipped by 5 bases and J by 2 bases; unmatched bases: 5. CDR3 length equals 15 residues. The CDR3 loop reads CASSAGTSVQETQYF. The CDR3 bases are TGTGCCAGCAGCGCCGGGACTAGCGTTCAAGAGACCCAGTACTTC. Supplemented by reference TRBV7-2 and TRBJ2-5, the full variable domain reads GAGVSQSPSNKVTEKGKDVELRCDPISGHTALYWYRQSLGQGLEFLIYFQGNSAPDKSGLPSDRFSAERTGGSVSTLTIQRTQQEDSAVYLCASSAGTSVQETQYFGPGTRLLVL.

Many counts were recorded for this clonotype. The DNA of the CDR3 is TGCAGCGACGGTCAGGGAACAACATCCTACGAGCAGTACTTC. This translates into CSDGQGTTSYEQYF. The chain links TRBV29-1 to TRBJ2-7; TRBD1 might be the D (5 bases). Trimming stripped 7 bases from V and 1 base from J, with 17 bases between. The CDR3 extends over 14 amino acids. Germline CDR1 and CDR2: SQVTM and ANQGSEA.

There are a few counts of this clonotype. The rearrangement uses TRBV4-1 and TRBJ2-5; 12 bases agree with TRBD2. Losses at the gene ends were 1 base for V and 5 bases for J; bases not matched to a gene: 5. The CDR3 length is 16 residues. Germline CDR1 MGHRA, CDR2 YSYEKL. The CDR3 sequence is CASSQGTSGNYETQYF. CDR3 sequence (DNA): TGCGCCAGCAGCCAAGGGACTAGCGGGAATTATGAGACCCAGTACTTC.

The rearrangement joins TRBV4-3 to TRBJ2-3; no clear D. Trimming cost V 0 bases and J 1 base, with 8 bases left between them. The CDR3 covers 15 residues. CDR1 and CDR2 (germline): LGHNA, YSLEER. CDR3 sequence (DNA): TGCGCCAGCAGCCAAGATTCCCCGGGCACAGATACGCAGTATTTT. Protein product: CASSQDSPGTDTQYF.

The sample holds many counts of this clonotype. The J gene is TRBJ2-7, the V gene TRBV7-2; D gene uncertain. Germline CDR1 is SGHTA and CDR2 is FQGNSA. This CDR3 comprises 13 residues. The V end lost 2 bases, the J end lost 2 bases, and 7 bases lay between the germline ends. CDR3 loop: CASSLTPTYEQYF. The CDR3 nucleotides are TGTGCCAGCAGCTTAACACCAACCTACGAGCAGTACTTC.

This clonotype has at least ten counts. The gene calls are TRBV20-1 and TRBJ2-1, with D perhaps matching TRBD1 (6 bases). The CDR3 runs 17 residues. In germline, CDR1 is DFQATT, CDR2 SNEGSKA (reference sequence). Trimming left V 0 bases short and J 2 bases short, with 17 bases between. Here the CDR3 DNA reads TGCAGTGCTAGAGATAGGCACAGGGTGAGGCCCTACAATGAGCAGTTCTTC. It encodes CSARDRHRVRPYNEQFF.

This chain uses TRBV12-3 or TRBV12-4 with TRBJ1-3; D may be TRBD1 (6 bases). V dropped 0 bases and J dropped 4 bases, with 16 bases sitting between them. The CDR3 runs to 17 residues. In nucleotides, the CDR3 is TGTGCCAGCAGTTTAGCTACAGGGACCGATAGGGGAAACACCATATATTTT. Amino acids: CASSLATGTDRGNTIYF.

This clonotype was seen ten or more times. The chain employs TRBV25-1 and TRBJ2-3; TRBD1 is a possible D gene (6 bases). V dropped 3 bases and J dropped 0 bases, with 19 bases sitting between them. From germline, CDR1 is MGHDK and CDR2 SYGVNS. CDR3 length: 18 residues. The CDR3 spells CASSDPSRGAGSTDTQYF. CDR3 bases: TGTGCCAGCAGTGACCCCTCCAGGGGTGCAGGTAGCACAGATACGCAGTATTTT.

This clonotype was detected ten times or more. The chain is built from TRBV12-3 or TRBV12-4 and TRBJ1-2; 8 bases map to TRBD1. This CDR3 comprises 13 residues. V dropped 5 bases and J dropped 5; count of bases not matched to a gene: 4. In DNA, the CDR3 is TGTGCCAGCAGTCCCCGGACAGGGTATGGCTACACCTTC. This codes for CASSPRTGYGYTF.

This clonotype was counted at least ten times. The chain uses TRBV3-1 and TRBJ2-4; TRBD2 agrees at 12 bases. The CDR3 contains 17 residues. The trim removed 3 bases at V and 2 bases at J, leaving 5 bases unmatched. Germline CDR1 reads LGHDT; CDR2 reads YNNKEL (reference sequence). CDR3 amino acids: CASSHTTSGSTKNIQYF. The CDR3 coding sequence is TGTGCCAGCAGCCATACGACTAGCGGGAGTACCAAAAACATTCAGTACTTC. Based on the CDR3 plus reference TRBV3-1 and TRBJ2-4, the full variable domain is DTAVSQTPKYLVTQMGNDKSIKCEQNLGHDTMYWYKQDSKKFLKIMFSYNNKELIINETVPNRFSPKSPDKAHLNLHINSLELGDSAVYFCASSHTTSGSTKNIQYFGAGTRLSVL.

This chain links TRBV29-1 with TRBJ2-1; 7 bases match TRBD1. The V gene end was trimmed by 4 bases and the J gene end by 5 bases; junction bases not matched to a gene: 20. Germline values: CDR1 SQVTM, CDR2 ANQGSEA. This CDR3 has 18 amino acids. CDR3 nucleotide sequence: TGCAGCGTTGCGCGCTGGGACAGCTCGCAGACGGTAAACAATGAGCAGTTCTTC. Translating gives CSVARWDSSQTVNNEQFF.

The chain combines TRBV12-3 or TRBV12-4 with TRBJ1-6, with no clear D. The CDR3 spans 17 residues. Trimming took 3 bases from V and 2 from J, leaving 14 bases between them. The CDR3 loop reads CASSFRRGEAYNSPLHF. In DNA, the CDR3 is TGTGCCAGCAGTTTTCGGCGCGGGGAAGCCTATAATTCACCCCTCCACTTT.